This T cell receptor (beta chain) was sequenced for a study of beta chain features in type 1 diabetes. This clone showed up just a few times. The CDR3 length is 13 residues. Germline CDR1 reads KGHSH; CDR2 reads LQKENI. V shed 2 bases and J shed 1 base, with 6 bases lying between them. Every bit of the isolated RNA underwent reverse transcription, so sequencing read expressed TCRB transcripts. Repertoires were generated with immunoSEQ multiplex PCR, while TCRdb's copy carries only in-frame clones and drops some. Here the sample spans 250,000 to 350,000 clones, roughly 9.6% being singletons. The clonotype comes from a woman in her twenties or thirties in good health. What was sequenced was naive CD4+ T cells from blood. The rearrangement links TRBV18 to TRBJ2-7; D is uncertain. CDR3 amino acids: CASSPSTSYEQYF. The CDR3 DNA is TGTGCCAGCTCACCATCTACTTCCTACGAGCAGTACTTC.